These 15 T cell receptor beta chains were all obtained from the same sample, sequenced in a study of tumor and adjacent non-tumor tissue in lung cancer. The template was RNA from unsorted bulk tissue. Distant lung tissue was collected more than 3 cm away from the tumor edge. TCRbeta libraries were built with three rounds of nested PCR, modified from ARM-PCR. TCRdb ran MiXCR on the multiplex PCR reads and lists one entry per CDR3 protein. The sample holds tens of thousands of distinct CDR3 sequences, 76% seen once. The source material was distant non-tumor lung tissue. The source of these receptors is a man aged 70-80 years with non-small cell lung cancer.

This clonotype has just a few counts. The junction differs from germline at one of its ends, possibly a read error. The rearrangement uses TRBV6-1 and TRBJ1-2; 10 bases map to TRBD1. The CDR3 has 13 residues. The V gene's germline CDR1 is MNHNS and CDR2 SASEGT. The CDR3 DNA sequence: TGTGCCAGCAGTTACGGGACAGGGGATGGCAACACCTTC. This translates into CASSYGTGDGNTF.

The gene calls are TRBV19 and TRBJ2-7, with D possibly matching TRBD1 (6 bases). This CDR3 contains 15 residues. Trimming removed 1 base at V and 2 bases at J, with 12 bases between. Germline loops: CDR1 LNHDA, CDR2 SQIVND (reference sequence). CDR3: CASSIVVGQTYEQYF. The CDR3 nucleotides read TGTGCCAGTAGTATAGTTGTCGGACAGACCTACGAGCAGTACTTC.

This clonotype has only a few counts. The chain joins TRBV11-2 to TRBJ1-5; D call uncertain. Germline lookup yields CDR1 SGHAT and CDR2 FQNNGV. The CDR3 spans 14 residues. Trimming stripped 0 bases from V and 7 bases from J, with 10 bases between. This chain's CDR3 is CASSLDVEWQPQHF. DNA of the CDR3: TGTGCCAGCAGCTTAGACGTGGAGTGGCAGCCCCAGCATTTT.

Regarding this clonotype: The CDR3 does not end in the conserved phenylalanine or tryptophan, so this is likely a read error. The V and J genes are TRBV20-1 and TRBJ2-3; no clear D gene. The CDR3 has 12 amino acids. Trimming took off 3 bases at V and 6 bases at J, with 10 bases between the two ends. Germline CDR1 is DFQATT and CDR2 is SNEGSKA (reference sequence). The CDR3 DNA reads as TGCAGTGCTAGGAATGTGGCCGATACGCAGTATTTG. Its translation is CSARNVADTQYL.

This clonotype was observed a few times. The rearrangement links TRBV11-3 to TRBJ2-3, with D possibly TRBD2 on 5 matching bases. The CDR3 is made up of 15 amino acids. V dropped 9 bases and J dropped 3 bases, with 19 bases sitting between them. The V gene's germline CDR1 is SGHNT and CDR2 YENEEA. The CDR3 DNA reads TGTGCCAGTACCCGTCGGGAAGTAAATACAGATACGCAGTATTTT. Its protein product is CASTRREVNTDTQYF.

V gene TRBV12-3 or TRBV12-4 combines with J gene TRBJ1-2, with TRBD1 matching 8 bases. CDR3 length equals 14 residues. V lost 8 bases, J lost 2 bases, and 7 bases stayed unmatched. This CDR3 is CASGSGQVNYGYTF. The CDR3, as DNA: TGTGCCAGCGGGTCGGGACAGGTGAACTATGGCTACACCTTC.

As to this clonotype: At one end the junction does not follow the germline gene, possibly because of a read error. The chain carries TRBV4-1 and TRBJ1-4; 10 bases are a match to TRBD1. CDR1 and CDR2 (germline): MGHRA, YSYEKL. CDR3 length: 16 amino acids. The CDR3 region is CAISQIRGQGSEKLFF. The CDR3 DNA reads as TGCGCCATCAGCCAGATACGGGGACAGGGGAGCGAAAAACTGTTTTTT.

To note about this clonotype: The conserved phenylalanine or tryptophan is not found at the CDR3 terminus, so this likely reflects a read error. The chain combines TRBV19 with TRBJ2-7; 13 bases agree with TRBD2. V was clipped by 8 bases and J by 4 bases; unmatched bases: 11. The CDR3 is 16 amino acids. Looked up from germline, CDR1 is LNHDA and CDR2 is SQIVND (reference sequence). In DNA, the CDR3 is TGTGCCAGTCGGAAACTAGCGGGAGGGCCCGGGTACGAGCAGTACTTA. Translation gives CASRKLAGGPGYEQYL.

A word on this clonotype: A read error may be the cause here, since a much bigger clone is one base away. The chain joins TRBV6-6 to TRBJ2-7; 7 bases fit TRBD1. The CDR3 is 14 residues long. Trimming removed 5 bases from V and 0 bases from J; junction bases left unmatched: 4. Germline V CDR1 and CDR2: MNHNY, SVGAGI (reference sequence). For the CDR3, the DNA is TGTGCCAGCAGTAGACAGGGAGTCTCCTACGAGCAGTACTTC. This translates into CASSRQGVSYEQYF.

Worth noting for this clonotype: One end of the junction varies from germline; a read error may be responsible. CDR3 protein: CASSRPGTGIGSGNNIYF. Written as DNA, the CDR3 is TGTGCCAGTAGTCGTCCCGGGACAGGGATCGGTTCTGGAAACAACATATATTTT. V gene TRBV12-3 or TRBV12-4 combines with J gene TRBJ1-3, with 9 positions matching TRBD1. The CDR3 length is 18 residues.

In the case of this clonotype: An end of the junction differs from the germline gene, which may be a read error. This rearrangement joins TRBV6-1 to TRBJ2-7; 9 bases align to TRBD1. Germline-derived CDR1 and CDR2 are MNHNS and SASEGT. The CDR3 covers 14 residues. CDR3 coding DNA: TGTGCCAGCAGGCGACAGGGGGATTCATACGAGGAGTACTTC. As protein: CASRRQGDSYEEYF.

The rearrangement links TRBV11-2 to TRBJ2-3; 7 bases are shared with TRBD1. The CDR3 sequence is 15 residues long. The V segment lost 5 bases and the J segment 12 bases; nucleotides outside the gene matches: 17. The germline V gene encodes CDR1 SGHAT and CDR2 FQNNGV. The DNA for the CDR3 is TGTGCCAGCAGCCGGGGACAGTCTAGCACAGCTACTCAGTATTTT. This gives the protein CASSRGQSSTATQYF.

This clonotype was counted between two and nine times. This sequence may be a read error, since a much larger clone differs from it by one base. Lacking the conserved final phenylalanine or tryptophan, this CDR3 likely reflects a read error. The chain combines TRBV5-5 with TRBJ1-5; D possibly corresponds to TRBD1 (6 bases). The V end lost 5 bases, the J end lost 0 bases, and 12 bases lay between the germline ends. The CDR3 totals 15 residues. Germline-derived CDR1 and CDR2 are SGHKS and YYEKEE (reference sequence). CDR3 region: CASRQGHLSNQPQHS. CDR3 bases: TGTGCCAGCAGGCAGGGACACCTTAGCAATCAGCCCCAGCATTCT.

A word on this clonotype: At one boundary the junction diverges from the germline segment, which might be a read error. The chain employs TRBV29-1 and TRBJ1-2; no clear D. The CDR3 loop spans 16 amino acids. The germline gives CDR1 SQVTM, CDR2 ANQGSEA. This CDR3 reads CSVVSYQSSGEDGDTF. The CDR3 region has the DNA TGCAGCGTTGTCTCCTATCAGTCCTCGGGAGAAGATGGCGACACCTTC.

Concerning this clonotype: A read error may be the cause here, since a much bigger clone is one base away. CDR3 in DNA: TGTGCCAGCAGCTTGAACAAGGGGGATGGCTACACCTTC. Its translation is CASSLNKGDGYTF. J is TRBJ1-2 and V is TRBV13; tentatively, D is TRBD1 (6 bases). Trimming cost V 3 bases and J 6 bases, with 11 bases left between them. Germline V lookup: CDR1 PRHDT, CDR2 FYEKMQ (reference sequence). There are 13 residues in the CDR3.